The 31 T cell receptor beta chains listed next were all sequenced from one sample in a study of blood T cells in healthy people across ages. A second PCR, run for roughly 6 to 11 cycles, used a sample-barcoded 5' primer plus a J-beta primer mix. TCRdb reprocessed the 5' RACE reads with MiXCR, giving one entry per CDR3 protein. The sample shows 1.2 million to 1.5 million distinct CDR3 sequences, around 59% of them seen only once. The specimen was blood. Every receptor here comes from a man aged 18 to 30 in good health.

The rearrangement links TRBV11-3 to TRBJ2-5; 13 nucleotides line up with TRBD2. CDR1 and CDR2 from the germline V gene are SGHNT and YENEEA. The CDR3 contains 16 residues. Trimming at V came to 5 bases and at J to 2 bases, leaving 5 bases not matched to a gene. CDR3 bases: TGTGCCAGCAGCGGACGGACTAGCGGGGGACAAGAGACCCAGTACTTC. Translating it yields CASSGRTSGGQETQYF.

This clonotype appeared a few times. The CDR3 is CAISGTTYEQYF. In nucleotides, the CDR3 is TGTGCCATCAGCGGGACAACTTACGAGCAGTACTTC. The genes are TRBV10-3 and TRBJ2-4; TRBD1 is a possible D gene (6 bases). The J call may be mistaken, given a closer DNA end match to TRBJ2-7. In germline, CDR1 is ENHRY, CDR2 SYGVKD. The CDR3 totals 12 residues.

The chain carries TRBV27 and TRBJ2-2; D gene unclear. The germline CDR1 and CDR2 sequences are MNHEY and SMNVEV (reference sequence). CDR3 size: 13 residues. The V gene lost 5 bases and the J gene lost 6 bases, with 10 bases spanning the gap. The CDR3 DNA sequence: TGTGCCAGCAGTCCTCAGGCCGCCGGGGAGCTGTTTTTT. Its protein product is CASSPQAAGELFF.

This rearrangement joins TRBV5-1 to TRBJ2-5, with D tentatively TRBD2 (5 bases). The germline V and J ends were trimmed by 0 bases and 5 bases, with 14 bases remaining between them. The CDR3 spans 15 residues. CDR1 SGHRS and CDR2 YFSETQ come from the germline V gene. CDR3 nucleotides: TGCGCCAGCAGCTTGGGGGCCGCCAGAGGGGAGACCCAGTACTTC. This sequence encodes CASSLGAARGETQYF.

The genes are TRBV2 and TRBJ1-1; D uncertain. CDR1 and CDR2 from the germline V gene are SNHLY and FYNNEI. This CDR3 is 16 amino acids long. V lost 9 bases, J lost 4 bases, and 24 bases lay in between. The DNA for the CDR3 is TGTGCCAGAAGCGCCCGGACGGGCCTTCGGGGCACTGAAGCTTTCTTT. This gives the protein CARSARTGLRGTEAFF.

CDR3 loop: CASSPRWLYSETQYF. CDR3 DNA sequence: TGTGCCAGCAGCCCCAGGTGGTTGTACTCCGAGACCCAGTACTTC. The genes are TRBV12-3 or TRBV12-4 and TRBJ2-5; no definite D call. Trimming pared 6 bases from V and 5 bases from J, leaving 19 bases between. The CDR3 is made up of 15 amino acids.

This clonotype was counted between two and nine times. This chain joins TRBV4-1 and TRBJ2-7, with 7 bases matching TRBD2. J was trimmed by 0 bases and V by 0 bases; bases with no gene match: 11. Germline lookup yields CDR1 MGHRA and CDR2 YSYEKL. The CDR3 loop spans 18 amino acids. The CDR3 region has the DNA TGCGCCAGCAGCCAAGATCGGGGTTGGGGGGGTAGCTCCTACGAGCAGTACTTC. Amino acid sequence: CASSQDRGWGGSSYEQYF.

The chain recombines TRBV15 with TRBJ2-3, with 10 bases identical to TRBD1. The junction had 2 bases not matched to a gene; V was cut back by 8 bases and J by 3 bases. The CDR3 has 13 residues. CDR1 and CDR2 (germline): LNHNV, YYDKDF (reference sequence). CDR3 nucleotides: TGTGCCACCGGACAGGGGGGGACAGATACGCAGTATTTT. Encoded protein: CATGQGGTDTQYF.

The V and J genes are TRBV5-1 and TRBJ1-2; 9 bases are shared with TRBD1. CDR3 length: 14 amino acids. Germline values: CDR1 SGHRS, CDR2 YFSETQ. V lost 0 bases, J lost 8 bases, and 5 bases stayed unmatched. The CDR3 bases are TGCGCCAGCAGCTTGGCCGGGACAGGGCACGGCTACACCTTC. Amino acids: CASSLAGTGHGYTF.

The chain combines TRBV18 with TRBJ2-1; a weak D match, TRBD1 (5 bases). The CDR3 consists of 14 residues. The V gene lost 3 bases and the J gene lost 3 bases, with 9 bases spanning the gap. Germline values: CDR1 KGHSH, CDR2 LQKENI. CDR3 residues: CASSPARVYNEQFF. CDR3 nucleotide sequence: TGTGCCAGCTCACCTGCCAGGGTCTACAATGAGCAGTTCTTC.

The chain is built from TRBV7-9 and TRBJ1-4; maybe TRBD1 (6 bases). The V end lost 7 bases, the J end lost 0 bases, and 15 bases lay between the germline ends. Germline CDR1 and CDR2: SEHNR and FQNEAQ (reference sequence). CDR3 length: 16 amino acids. The DNA of the CDR3 is TGTGCCAGCACCAAGGGGGGCCCTGCAACTAATGAAAAACTGTTTTTT. It specifies CASTKGGPATNEKLFF.

The table lists this clonotype with a count of one. The rearrangement links TRBV10-2 to TRBJ2-3, with TRBD2 matching over 10 bases. This CDR3 has 15 residues. CDR1 and CDR2 (germline): WSHSY, SAAADI. Trimming at V came to 8 bases and at J to 6 bases, leaving 11 bases not matched to a gene. The CDR3 here is CASGASGGIVDTQYF. Here the CDR3 DNA reads TGCGCCAGCGGGGCTAGCGGGGGAATTGTGGATACGCAGTATTTT.

The table lists this clonotype with a few counts. The rearrangement links TRBV12-3 or TRBV12-4 to TRBJ2-3, with D uncertain. The CDR3 loop spans 15 amino acids. V shed 3 bases and J shed 2 bases, with 12 bases lying between them. The CDR3 DNA reads TGTGCCAGCAGTTTGGGTACACTCTTCACAGATACGCAGTATTTT. Translation gives CASSLGTLFTDTQYF.

V gene TRBV30 combines with J gene TRBJ2-1; 10 bases match TRBD2. Germline values: CDR1 GTSNPN, CDR2 SVGIG (reference sequence). V gave up 4 bases and J gave up 7 bases; unmatched junction bases: 10. The CDR3 is made up of 15 amino acids. The CDR3 loop reads CAWTASGRGGNEQFF. The CDR3 DNA reads TGTGCCTGGACCGCTAGCGGGAGAGGGGGGAATGAGCAGTTCTTC.

The chain is built from TRBV29-1 and TRBJ2-1, with TRBD2 matching 9 bases. The V gene's germline CDR1 is SQVTM and CDR2 ANQGSEA. The CDR3 totals 14 residues. Trimming cost V 3 bases and J 8 bases; bases outside gene matches: 8. The DNA for the CDR3 is TGCAGCGTTGAGAGGCGGGAGGGCCAACATGAGCAGTTCTTC. The encoded protein is CSVERREGQHEQFF.

This rearrangement joins TRBV6-5 to TRBJ2-7; 7 bases agree with TRBD2. Unmatched junction bases numbered 10, after V lost 5 bases and J lost 3 bases. Germline V gene sequence: CDR1 MNHEY, CDR2 SVGAGI. The CDR3 length is 15 residues. The CDR3 loop is CASSPPGTILYEQYF. The CDR3 bases are TGTGCCAGCAGTCCTCCCGGGACTATACTCTACGAGCAGTACTTC.

This clonotype turned up a few times. This sequence joins TRBV11-2 and TRBJ2-4; a weak D match, TRBD2 (5 bases). CDR1 is SGHAT and CDR2 is FQNNGV in the germline V gene. Trimming cost V 8 bases and J 13 bases, with 15 bases left between them. The CDR3 runs to 11 residues. The CDR3, as DNA: TGTGCCAGCGAAGAGGGCCAGGAGCAGTACTTC. It yields the protein CASEEGQEQYF.

The chain uses TRBV4-1 and TRBJ2-1; 9 bases agree with TRBD2. The CDR3 length is 16 residues. CDR1 MGHRA and CDR2 YSYEKL come from the germline V gene. With 1 base clipped from V and 5 bases from J, the junction kept 6 bases outside the gene matches. The CDR3 region is CASSQVFPSGNNEQFF. CDR3 nucleotides: TGCGCCAGCAGCCAAGTGTTCCCTAGCGGGAACAATGAGCAGTTCTTC.

The chain joins TRBV4-3 to TRBJ1-2; the D gene is possibly TRBD1 (5 bases). The CDR3 has 14 residues. Germline-derived CDR1 and CDR2 are LGHNA and YSLEER. Trimming removed 4 bases from V and 4 bases from J, with 13 bases in between. The CDR3 DNA reads TGCGCCAGCAGCCCAAGCGGGGGGGGCTATGGCTACACCTTC. It translates to CASSPSGGGYGYTF.

This clonotype was counted a few times. The genes are TRBV7-9 and TRBJ2-7, with D perhaps TRBD1 (6 bases). Germline CDR1 reads SEHNR; CDR2 reads FQNEAQ (reference sequence). The CDR3 has 14 residues. Between the trimmed V and J ends, which lost 7 bases and 4 bases, there was a span of 17 bases. The CDR3, as DNA: TGTGCCAGCAACCCCCTGGGGGCAGGGTACGAGCAGTACTTC. It specifies CASNPLGAGYEQYF.

This clonotype was observed a few times. This chain uses TRBV7-9 with TRBJ1-1; 7 positions agree with TRBD1. The germline V gene has CDR1 SEHNR and CDR2 FQNEAQ (reference sequence). The V segment lost 4 bases and the J segment 5 bases; nucleotides outside the gene matches: 13. This CDR3 region has 16 residues. The CDR3 region is CASSYPGQWDWTEAFF. CDR3 DNA sequence: TGTGCCAGCAGCTACCCGGGACAGTGGGATTGGACTGAAGCTTTCTTT.

This clonotype has only a few counts. The chain has TRBV5-1 and TRBJ1-2, with 10 bases matching TRBD1. The CDR3 is 14 residues long. Germline CDR1 SGHRS, CDR2 YFSETQ. The trim removed 4 bases at V and 8 bases at J, leaving 8 bases unmatched. CDR3 coding DNA: TGCGCCAGCAGCCCATCCGGGACAGGGGAAGGCTACACCTTC. This gives the protein CASSPSGTGEGYTF.

V gene TRBV12-3 or TRBV12-4 combines with J gene TRBJ1-2; D is unresolved. The CDR3 extends over 12 amino acids. Trimming removed 6 bases from V and 8 bases from J, with 13 bases in between. The CDR3 DNA is TGTGCCAGCAGCCCTACCAGTGGGGGCTACACCTTC. Residues: CASSPTSGGYTF.

J is TRBJ2-2 and V is TRBV5-1; possible D gene TRBD1, 5 bases. Germline V lookup: CDR1 SGHRS, CDR2 YFSETQ. The ends were cut back, 5 bases at V and 4 bases at J, with 15 bases in the middle. The CDR3 runs 15 residues. CDR3 amino acids: CASSRLQGGTGELFF. CDR3 nucleotides: TGCGCCAGCAGTCGTCTCCAGGGTGGCACCGGGGAGCTGTTTTTT.

In its sample, this clonotype was seen once. With a much larger clone just one base away, this may be a read error. The rearrangement uses TRBV6-5 and TRBJ1-1; weak D call: TRBD1 (6 bases). The CDR3 consists of 13 residues. The V and J ends lost 6 bases and 1 base respectively, with 9 bases between them. From germline, CDR1 is MNHEY and CDR2 SVGAGI. CDR3: CASRQQGNTEAFF. Written as DNA, the CDR3 is TGTGCCAGCAGACAACAGGGGAACACTGAAGCTTTCTTT.

This CDR3 is CASSFELAVDTDTQYF. CDR3 bases: TGTGCCAGCAGCTTTGAACTAGCGGTAGACACAGATACGCAGTATTTT. The gene calls are TRBV7-2 and TRBJ2-3; 8 positions agree with TRBD2. The CDR3 sequence is 16 residues long. V lost 3 bases and J lost 2; bases outside the gene matches: 7. Germline loops: CDR1 SGHTA, CDR2 FQGNSA.

The V and J genes are TRBV7-9 and TRBJ2-5; the D gene is possibly TRBD2 (5 bases). Trimming pared 1 base from V and 11 bases from J, leaving 23 bases between. This CDR3 has 16 residues. Germline CDR1 and CDR2: SEHNR and FQNEAQ (reference sequence). The CDR3 loop reads CASSLVGRGNPRGQYF. The CDR3 coding sequence is TGTGCCAGCAGCTTAGTAGGGCGAGGGAATCCCCGCGGGCAGTACTTC.

This sequence joins TRBV5-1 and TRBJ2-7, with 11 bases aligning to TRBD2. Trimming at V came to 5 bases and at J to 3 bases, leaving 4 bases not matched to a gene. The germline V gene has CDR1 SGHRS and CDR2 YFSETQ. This CDR3 contains 14 residues. The CDR3 nucleotides read TGCGCCAGCAGGACTAGCGGGGAATACTACGAGCAGTACTTC. It specifies CASRTSGEYYEQYF.

The rearrangement joins TRBV6-5 to TRBJ2-3; weak D call: TRBD2 (6 bases). Trimming cost V 6 bases and J 5 bases, with 18 bases left between them. The CDR3 contains 15 residues. Germline lookup yields CDR1 MNHEY and CDR2 SVGAGI. The CDR3 region is CASSFTRLGGDTQYF. DNA of the CDR3: TGTGCCAGCAGCTTCACTCGACTGGGAGGAGATACGCAGTATTTT.

This clonotype came up once. The V call is TRBV20-1, the J call TRBJ2-1, with unresolved D. Germline assignment: CDR1 DFQATT and CDR2 SNEGSKA (reference sequence). The V and J ends lost 1 base and 7 bases respectively, with 14 bases between them. This CDR3 is built from 14 residues. CDR3 region: CSARVEAWGNEQFF. Written as DNA, the CDR3 is TGCAGTGCTAGAGTTGAGGCCTGGGGTAATGAGCAGTTCTTC.

This chain joins TRBV29-1 and TRBJ2-7, with D perhaps TRBD2 (6 bases). Germline CDR1 is SQVTM and CDR2 is ANQGSEA. CDR3 length equals 13 residues. Trimming stripped 4 bases from V and 0 bases from J, with 10 bases between. CDR3 protein: CSVAFGGSYEQYF. CDR3 in DNA: TGCAGCGTTGCGTTCGGGGGCTCCTACGAGCAGTACTTC.